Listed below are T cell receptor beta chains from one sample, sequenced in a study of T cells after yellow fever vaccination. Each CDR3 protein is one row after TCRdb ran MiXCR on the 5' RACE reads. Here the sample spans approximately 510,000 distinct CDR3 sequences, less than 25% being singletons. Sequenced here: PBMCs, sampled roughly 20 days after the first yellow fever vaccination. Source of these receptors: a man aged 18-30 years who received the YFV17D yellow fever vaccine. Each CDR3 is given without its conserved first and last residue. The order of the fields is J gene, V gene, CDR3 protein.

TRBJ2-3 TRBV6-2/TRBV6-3 ASSYKQADTQY
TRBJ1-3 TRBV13 ASNPRSSSSGNTIY
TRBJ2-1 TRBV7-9 ASRGAAYNEQF
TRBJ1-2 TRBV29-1 SVWAGDYGYT
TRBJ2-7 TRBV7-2 ASSLGALAGVEQY
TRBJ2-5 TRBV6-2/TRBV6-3 ASTAREETQY
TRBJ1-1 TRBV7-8 ASSLGEGAF
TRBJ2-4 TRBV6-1 ASREQYPKNIQY
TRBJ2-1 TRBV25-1 ASSVVGQGAVHEQF
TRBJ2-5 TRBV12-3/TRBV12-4 ASSYKGPGLGETQY
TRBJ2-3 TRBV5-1 ASSLANPGTDTQY
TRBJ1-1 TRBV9 ASSVEGAGTEAF
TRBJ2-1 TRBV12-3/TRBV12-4 ASSWSGNEQF
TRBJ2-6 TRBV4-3 ASSQDYVTGSGANVLT
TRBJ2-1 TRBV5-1 ASSPGGTPSYNEQF
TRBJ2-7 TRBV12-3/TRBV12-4 ASRLGTGDYEQY
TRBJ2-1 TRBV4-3 ASSQEGRGPQF
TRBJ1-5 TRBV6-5 ASSYSMGRGQEQPQH
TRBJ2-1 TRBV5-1 ASSWTVSGAFEQF
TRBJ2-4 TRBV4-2 ASSSPSDRAVNIQY
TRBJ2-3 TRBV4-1 ASSQPGGLSDTQY
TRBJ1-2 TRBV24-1 ATSVQGGNGYT
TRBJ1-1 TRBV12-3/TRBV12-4 ASSFGAYTEAF
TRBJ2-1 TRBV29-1 SVEAQNEQF
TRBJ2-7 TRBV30 AWTGVGSYEQY
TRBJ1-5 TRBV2 ATNQGWNQPQH
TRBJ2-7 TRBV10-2 ASGGLFGYEQY
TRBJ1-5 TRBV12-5 ASAVDGLGQPQH
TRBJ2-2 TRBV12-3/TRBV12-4 ASSTSLAPGELF
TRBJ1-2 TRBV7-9 ASSFFSDRGLGGYT
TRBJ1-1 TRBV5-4 ASSLVGRWNTEAF
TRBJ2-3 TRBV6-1 ASRGTGTQY
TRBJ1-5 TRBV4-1 ASRETGDHNQPQH